A single TCR beta chain is shown here with its context. This clonotype was detected many times. Which antigen it targets is not known. Per-base qualities were not stored, and no clone one base away is much larger. The protocol used for the library was 5' RACE. These reads were obtained on an Illumina HiSeq 2000. A universal primer binding site was introduced by template switching, and a unique molecular identifier was present in the final cDNA, enabling accurate counting of TCR cDNA molecules. Specific primers in the conserved constant-segment region were used to synthesize first-strand cDNA for the TCR alpha and beta chains. To control for contamination, every cDNA library carried two barcodes: a SMART-Mk sample barcode plus Illumina barcodes. TruSeq adapter sequences, together with Illumina sample barcodes, were added in two successive PCR steps. TCR alpha and beta cDNA libraries were sequenced on the Illumina HiSeq platform with custom primers. Turning to the authors' computational methods: MiGEC was used to process raw reads and extract unique molecular identifiers, and MiXCR was used to find CDR3 positions. For each individual, recombination models were inferred using an EM algorithm with the repgenHMM and IGoR tools. The analysis of shared clonotypes was done with the tcR package in R, with sharing normalized by the product of cloneset sizes. To study raw recombination without the effects of thymic and clonal selection, out-of-frame nonproductive sequences were analyzed. TCRdb took the public reads, trimmed them with fastp at Q25, ran MiXCR for clone calling and kept in-frame beta chains. CDR3 protein duplicates are merged, each entry listing the most common genes and DNA. The V and J calls were not made by the authors but by TCRdb's processing. This sample lists roughly 250,000 distinct CDR3 sequences; 5.5% to 7% were detected once. Approximately 3.7% of the sample goes to the ten largest clones.

This sample was included in a study of identical twins (dated by TCRdb to about 2016). About the full investigation: TCR alpha and beta repertoires from monozygotic twins, unrelated adults of various ages and cord blood were deep-sequenced to test whether fetal clonotypes persist. To rule out contamination, the twin experiments were replicated at different times with different library preparation protocols.

CDR1 and CDR2 are read off the germline V gene (reference sequence) as DFQATT and SNEGSKA. Spanning cysteine to phenylalanine, the CDR3 consists of 14 amino acids. Kept here is only the CDR3 DNA, which spans 42 bases and is read in frame from base 1. Trimming leaves V shorter by 3 bases and J shorter by 10 bases, with the junction holding 8 bases beyond the gene matches. All donors were healthy Caucasians. Three pairs of female monozygotic twins, all aged about 18 to 30 years, made up the twin cohort. Miltenyi CD45RO+ enrichment and human naive T-cell isolation kits were used to isolate memory (CD45RO+) and naive T cells from PBMC. Results the study describes overall, beyond this receptor: Abundant cord blood beta clonotypes had fewer insertions, young adult naive repertoires showed a similar but weaker trend, and memory repertoires showed no such trend. Because the same donors could not be followed over many years, the conclusions depended on cross-sectional statistical analysis. Zero-insertion analyses could be partly confounded by invariant T cells such as MAIT and iNKT, though diverse VJ usage argued against such confounding for most clonotypes. In monozygotic twins, recombination models systematically underestimated out-of-frame TCR alpha sharing, but the models matched the sharing seen between unrelated individuals. Compared with coincidental sharing between unrelated individuals, an excess of low generation-probability sequences was observed among out-of-frame TCR alpha sequences shared between twins. In beta out-of-frame sequences, excess twin sharing was weaker, because having fewer shared sequences lowered the signal-to-noise ratio.

This sample was also put to use in a study of yellow fever vaccine responses in identical twins. Drawing on the second study: The T cell response to vaccination in identical twins was reported by the authors to appear partly convergent and partly personalized. The study precisely tracked vaccine-responding T cell clones in identical twins.

This receptor was obtained from a young woman in good health. The specimen was memory (CD45RO+) T cells sorted from blood. The cell subset or site label for this specimen denotes: CD45RO+ enriched T cells. The chain joins TRBV20-1 to TRBJ2-3, and 12 junctional nucleotides match TRBD2. The DNA sequence follows: TGCAGTGCTAGCACTAGCGGGAGGAAGGGGGCGCAGTATTTT. Its product reads: CSASTSGRKGAQYF.